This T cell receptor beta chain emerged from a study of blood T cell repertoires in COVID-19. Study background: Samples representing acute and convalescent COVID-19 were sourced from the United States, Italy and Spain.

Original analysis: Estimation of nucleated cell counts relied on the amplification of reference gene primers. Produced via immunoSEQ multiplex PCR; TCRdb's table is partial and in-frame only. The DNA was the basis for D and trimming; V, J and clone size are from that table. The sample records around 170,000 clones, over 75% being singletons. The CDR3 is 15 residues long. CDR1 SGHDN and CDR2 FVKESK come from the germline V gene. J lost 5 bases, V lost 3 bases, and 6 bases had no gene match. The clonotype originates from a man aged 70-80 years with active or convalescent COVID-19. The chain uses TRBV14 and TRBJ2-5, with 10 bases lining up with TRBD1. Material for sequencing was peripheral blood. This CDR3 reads CASSHSPTGGETQYF. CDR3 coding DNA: TGTGCCAGCAGCCATTCCCCGACAGGGGGCGAGACCCAGTACTTC.